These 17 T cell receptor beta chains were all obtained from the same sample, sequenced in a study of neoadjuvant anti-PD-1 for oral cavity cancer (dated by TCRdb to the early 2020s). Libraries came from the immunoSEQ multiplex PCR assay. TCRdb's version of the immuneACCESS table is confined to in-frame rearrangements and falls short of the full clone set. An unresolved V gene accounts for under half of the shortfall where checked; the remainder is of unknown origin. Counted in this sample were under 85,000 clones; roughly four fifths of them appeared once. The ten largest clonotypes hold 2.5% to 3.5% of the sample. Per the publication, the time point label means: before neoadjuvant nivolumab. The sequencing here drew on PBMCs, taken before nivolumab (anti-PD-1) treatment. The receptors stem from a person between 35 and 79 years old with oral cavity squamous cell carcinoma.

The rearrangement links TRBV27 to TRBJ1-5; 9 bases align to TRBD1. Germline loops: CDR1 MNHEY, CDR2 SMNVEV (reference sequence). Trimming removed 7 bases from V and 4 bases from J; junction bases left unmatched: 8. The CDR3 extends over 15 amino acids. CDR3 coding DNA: TGTGCCAGCAACTCCGGGACAGGGTCGAATCAGCCCCAGCATTTT. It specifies CASNSGTGSNQPQHF.

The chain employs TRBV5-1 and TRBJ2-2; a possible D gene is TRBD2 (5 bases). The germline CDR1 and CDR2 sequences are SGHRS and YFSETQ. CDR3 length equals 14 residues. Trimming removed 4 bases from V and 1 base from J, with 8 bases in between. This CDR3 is CASSQSGNTGELFF. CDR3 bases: TGCGCCAGCAGCCAGAGCGGGAACACCGGGGAGCTGTTTTTT.

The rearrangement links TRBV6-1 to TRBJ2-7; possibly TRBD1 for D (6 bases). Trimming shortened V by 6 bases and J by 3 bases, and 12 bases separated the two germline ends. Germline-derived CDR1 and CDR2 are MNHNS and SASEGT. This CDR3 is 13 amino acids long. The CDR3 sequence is CASSTGSFYEQYF. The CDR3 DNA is TGTGCCAGCAGCACAGGGAGTTTCTACGAGCAGTACTTC.

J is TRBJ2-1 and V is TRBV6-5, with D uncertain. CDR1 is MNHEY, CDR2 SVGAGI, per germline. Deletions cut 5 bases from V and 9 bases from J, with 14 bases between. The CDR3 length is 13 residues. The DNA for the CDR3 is TGTGCCAGCAGTACCACCTCTCCGGGTGAGCAGTTCTTC. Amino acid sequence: CASSTTSPGEQFF.

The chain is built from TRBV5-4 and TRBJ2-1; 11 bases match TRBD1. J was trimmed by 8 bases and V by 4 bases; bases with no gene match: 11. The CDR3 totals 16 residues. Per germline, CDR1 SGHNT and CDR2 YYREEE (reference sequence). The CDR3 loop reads CASSEAGGQGVYEQFF. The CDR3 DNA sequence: TGTGCCAGCAGCGAGGCTGGGGGACAGGGGGTCTATGAGCAGTTCTTC. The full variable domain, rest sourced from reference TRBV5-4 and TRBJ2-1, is ETGVTQSPTHLIKTRGQQVTLRCSSQSGHNTVSWYQQALGQGPQFIFQYYREEENGRGNFPPRFSGLQFPNYSSELNVNALELDDSALYLCASSEAGGQGVYEQFFGPGTRLTVL.

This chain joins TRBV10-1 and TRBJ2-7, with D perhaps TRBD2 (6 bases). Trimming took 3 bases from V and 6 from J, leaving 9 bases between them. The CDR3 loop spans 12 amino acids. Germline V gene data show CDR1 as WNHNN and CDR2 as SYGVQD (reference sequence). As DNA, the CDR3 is TGCGCCAGCAGTGACCCCGGGGGCGAGCAGTACTTC. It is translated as CASSDPGGEQYF.

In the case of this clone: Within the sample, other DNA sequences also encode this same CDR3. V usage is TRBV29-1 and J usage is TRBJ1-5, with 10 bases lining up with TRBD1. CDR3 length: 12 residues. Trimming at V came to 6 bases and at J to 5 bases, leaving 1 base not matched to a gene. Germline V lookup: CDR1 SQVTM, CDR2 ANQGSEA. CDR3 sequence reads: CSVGTGDQPQHF. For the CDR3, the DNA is TGCAGCGTCGGGACAGGGGATCAGCCCCAGCATTTT.

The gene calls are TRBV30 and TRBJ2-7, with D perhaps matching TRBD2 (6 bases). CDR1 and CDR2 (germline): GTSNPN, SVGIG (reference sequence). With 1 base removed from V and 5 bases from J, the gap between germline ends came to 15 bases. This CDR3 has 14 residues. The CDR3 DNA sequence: TGTGCCTGGAGTGGGGATAGGGGAGGCGACGAGCAGTACTTC. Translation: CAWSGDRGGDEQYF.

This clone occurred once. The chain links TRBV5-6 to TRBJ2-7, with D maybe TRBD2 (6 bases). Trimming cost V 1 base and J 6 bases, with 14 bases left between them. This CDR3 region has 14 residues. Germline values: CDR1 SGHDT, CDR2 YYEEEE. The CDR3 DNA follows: TGTGCCAGCAGCTTGATTAGCGGATCAGGCGAGCAGTACTTC. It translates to CASSLISGSGEQYF.

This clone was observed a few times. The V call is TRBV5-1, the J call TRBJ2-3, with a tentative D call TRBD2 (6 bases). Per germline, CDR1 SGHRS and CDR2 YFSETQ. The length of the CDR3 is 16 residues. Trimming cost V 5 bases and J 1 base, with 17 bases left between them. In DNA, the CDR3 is TGCGCCAGCAGGGGAGGCGGCGCCGAAGGCACAGATACGCAGTATTTT. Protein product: CASRGGGAEGTDTQYF.

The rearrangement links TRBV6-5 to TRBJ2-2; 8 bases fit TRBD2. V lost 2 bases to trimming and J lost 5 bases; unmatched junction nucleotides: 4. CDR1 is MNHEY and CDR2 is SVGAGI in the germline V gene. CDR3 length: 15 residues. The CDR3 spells CASSYGTSGTGELFF. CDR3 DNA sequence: TGTGCCAGCAGTTACGGGACTAGTGGTACCGGGGAGCTGTTTTTT.

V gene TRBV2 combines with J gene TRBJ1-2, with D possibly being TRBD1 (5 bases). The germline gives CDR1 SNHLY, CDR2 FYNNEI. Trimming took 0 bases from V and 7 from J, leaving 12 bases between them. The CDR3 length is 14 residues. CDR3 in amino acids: CASSEALGGSGYTF. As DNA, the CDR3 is TGTGCCAGCAGTGAAGCGCTTGGGGGAAGTGGCTACACCTTC.

The CDR3 protein is CASSELATLSNTGELFF. The CDR3, as DNA: TGTGCCAGCAGTGAACTAGCGACCCTTTCGAACACCGGGGAGCTGTTTTTT. The chain has TRBV2 and TRBJ2-2; tentative D call: TRBD2 (6 bases). Germline V CDR1 and CDR2: SNHLY, FYNNEI. There are 17 residues in the CDR3. Trimming took 2 bases from V and 0 from J, leaving 13 bases between them.

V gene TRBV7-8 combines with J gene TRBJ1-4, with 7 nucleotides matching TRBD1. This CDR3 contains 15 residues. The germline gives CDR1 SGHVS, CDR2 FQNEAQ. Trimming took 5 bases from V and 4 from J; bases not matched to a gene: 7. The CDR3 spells CASSPRQGFNEKLFF. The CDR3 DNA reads TGTGCCAGCAGCCCCCGACAGGGTTTTAATGAAAAACTGTTTTTT.

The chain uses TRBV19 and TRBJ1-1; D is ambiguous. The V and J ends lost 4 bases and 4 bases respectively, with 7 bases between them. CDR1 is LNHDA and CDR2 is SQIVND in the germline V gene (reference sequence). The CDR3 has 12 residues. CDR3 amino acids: CASSTRGTEAFF. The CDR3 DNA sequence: TGTGCCAGTAGTACCCGGGGCACTGAAGCTTTCTTT.

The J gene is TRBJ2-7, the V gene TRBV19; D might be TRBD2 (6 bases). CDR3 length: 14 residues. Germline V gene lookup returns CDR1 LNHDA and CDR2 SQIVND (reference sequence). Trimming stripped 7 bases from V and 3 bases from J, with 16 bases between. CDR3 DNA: TGTGCCAGTACCGCCGGGACTGAGGACTACGAGCAGTACTTC. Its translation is CASTAGTEDYEQYF.

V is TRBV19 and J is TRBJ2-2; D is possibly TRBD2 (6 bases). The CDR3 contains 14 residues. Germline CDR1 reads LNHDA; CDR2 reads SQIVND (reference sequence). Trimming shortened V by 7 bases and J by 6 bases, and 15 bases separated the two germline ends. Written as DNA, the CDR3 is TGTGCCAGTAAGGCCGGGACTGTCCCCGGGGAGCTGTTTTTT. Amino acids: CASKAGTVPGELFF.